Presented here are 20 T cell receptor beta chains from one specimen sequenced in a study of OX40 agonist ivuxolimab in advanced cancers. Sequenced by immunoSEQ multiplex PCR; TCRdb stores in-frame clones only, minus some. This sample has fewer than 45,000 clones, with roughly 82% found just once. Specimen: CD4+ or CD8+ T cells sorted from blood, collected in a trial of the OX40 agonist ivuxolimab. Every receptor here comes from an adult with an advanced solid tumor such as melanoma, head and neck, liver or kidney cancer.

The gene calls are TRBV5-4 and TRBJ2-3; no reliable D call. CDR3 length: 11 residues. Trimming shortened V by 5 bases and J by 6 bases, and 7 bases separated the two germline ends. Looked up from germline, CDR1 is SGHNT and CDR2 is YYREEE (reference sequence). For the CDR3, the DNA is TGTGCCAGCAGTCACGGTGATACGCAGTATTTT. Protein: CASSHGDTQYF.

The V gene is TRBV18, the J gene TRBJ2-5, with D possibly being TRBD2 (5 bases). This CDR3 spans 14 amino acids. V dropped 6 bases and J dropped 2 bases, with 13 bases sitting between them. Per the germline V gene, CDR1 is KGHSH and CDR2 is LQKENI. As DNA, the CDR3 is TGTGCCAGCTCCCAAAAGAGGGATCAAGAGACCCAGTACTTC. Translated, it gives CASSQKRDQETQYF.

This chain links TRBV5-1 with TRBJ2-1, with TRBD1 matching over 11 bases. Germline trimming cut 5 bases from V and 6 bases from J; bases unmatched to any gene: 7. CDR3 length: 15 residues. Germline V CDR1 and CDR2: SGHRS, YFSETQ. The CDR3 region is CASSNSGTGGNEQFF. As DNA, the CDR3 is TGCGCCAGCAGTAACTCCGGGACAGGGGGCAATGAGCAGTTCTTC.

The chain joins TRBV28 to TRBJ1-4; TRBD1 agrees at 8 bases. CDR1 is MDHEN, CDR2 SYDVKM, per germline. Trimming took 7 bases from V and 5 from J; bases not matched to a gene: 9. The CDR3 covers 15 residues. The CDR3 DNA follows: TGTGCCAGCACGCAGACAGGGGTCGGCAATGAAAAACTGTTTTTT. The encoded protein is CASTQTGVGNEKLFF.

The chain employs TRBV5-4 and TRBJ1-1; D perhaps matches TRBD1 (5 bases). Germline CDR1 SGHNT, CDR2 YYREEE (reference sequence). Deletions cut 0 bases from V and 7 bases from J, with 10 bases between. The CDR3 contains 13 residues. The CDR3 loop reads CASSLVGENEAFF. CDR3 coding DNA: TGTGCCAGCAGCTTGGTAGGGGAGAATGAAGCTTTCTTT.

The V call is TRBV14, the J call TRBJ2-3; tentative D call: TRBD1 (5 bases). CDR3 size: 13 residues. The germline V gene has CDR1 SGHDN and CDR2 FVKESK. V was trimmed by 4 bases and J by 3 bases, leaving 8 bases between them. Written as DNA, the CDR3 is TGTGCCAGCAGCCCAGCAGGGACAGATACGCAGTATTTT. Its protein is CASSPAGTDTQYF. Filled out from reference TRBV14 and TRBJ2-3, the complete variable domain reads EAGVTQFPSHSVIEKGQTVTLRCDPISGHDNLYWYRRVMGKEIKFLLHFVKESKQDESGMPNNRFLAERTGGTYSTLKVQPAELEDSGVYFCASSPAGTDTQYFGPGTRLTVL.

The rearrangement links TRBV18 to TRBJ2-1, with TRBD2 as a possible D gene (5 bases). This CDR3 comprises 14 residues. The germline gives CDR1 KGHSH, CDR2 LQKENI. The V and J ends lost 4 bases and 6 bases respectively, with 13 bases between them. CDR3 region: CASSRLGLGNEQFF. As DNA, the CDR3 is TGTGCCAGCTCACGTCTAGGACTTGGCAATGAGCAGTTCTTC. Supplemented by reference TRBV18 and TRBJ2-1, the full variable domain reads NAGVMQNPRHLVRRRGQEARLRCSPMKGHSHVYWYRQLPEEGLKFMVYLQKENIIDESGMPKERFSAEFPKEGPSILRIQQVVRGDSAAYFCASSRLGLGNEQFFGPGTRLTVL.

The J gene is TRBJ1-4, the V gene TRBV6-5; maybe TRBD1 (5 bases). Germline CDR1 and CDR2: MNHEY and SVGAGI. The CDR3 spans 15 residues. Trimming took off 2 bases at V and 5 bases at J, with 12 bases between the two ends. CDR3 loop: CASSYRGAGNEKLFF. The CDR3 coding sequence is TGTGCCAGCAGTTACCGCGGGGCCGGGAATGAAAAACTGTTTTTT.

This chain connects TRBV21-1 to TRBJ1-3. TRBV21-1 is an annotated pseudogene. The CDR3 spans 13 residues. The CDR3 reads CARPRETGNTIYF. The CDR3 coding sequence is TGTGCCAGACCACGGGAGACTGGAAACACCATATATTTT.

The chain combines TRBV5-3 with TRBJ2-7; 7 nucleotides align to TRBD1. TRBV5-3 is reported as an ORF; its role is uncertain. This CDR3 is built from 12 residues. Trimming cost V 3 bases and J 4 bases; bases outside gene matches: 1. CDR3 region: CARSYRGYEQYF. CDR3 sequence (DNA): TGTGCCAGAAGCTACAGGGGTTACGAGCAGTACTTC.

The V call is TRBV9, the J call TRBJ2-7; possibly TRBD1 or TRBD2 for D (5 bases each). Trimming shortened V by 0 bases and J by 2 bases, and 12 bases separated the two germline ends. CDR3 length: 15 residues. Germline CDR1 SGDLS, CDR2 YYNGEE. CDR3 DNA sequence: TGTGCCAGCAGCGTAGGTTGGGACGTTGCCTACGAGCAGTACTTC. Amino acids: CASSVGWDVAYEQYF. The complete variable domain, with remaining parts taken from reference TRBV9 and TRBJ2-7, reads DSGVTQTPKHLITATGQRVTLRCSPRSGDLSVYWYQQSLDQGLQFLIQYYNGEERAKGNILERFSAQQFPDLHSELNLSSLELGDSALYFCASSVGWDVAYEQYFGPGTRLTVT.

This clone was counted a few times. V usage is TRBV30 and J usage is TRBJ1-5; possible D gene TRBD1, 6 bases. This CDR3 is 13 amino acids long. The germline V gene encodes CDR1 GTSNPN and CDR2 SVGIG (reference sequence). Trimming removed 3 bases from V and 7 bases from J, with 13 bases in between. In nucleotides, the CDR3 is TGTGCCTGGAGCCACAGGGATCGGCAGCCCCAGCATTTT. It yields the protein CAWSHRDRQPQHF.

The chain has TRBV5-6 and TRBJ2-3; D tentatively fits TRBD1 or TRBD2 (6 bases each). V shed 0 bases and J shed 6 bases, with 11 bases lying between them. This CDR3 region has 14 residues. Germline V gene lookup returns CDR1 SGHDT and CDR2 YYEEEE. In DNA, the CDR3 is TGTGCCAGCAGCTTGGCGGGGGCAAGGGATACGCAGTATTTT. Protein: CASSLAGARDTQYF.

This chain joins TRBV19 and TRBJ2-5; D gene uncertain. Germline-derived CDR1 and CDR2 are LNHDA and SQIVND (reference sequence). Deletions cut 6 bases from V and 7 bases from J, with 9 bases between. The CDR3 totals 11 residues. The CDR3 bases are TGTGCCAGTAGCGAAACTGGGACCCAGTACTTC. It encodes CASSETGTQYF.

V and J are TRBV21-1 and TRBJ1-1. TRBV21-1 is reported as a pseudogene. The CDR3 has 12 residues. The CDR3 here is CASRPPFTEAFF. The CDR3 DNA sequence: TGTGCCAGCAGGCCCCCCTTCACTGAAGCTTTCTTT.

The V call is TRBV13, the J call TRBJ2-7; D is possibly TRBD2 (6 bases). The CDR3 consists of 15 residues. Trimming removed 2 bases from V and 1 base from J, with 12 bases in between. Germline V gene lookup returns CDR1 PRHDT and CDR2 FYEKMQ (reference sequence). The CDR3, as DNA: TGTGCCAGCAGCTTACGGGGGTTCGGGTCCTACGAGCAGTACTTC. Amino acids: CASSLRGFGSYEQYF.

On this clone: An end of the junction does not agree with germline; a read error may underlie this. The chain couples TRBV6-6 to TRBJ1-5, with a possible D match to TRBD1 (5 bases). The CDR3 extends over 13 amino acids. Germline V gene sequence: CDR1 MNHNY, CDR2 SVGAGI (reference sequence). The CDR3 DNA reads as TGTGCCAGCAGTTACTCGACCCGGGACCGCTTTTTTTTT. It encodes CASSYSTRDRFFF.

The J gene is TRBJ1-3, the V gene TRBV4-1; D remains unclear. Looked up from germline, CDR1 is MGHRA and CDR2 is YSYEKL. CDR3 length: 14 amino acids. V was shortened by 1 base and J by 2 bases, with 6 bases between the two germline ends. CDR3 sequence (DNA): TGCGCCAGCAGCCAAGCCACTCCTGGAAACACCATATATTTT. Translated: CASSQATPGNTIYF.

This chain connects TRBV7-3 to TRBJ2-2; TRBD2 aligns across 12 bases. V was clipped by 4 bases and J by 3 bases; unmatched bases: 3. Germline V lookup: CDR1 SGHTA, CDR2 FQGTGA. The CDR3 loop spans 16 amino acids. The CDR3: CASSWTSGVDTGELFF. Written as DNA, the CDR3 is TGTGCCAGCAGCTGGACTAGCGGGGTTGACACCGGGGAGCTGTTTTTT.

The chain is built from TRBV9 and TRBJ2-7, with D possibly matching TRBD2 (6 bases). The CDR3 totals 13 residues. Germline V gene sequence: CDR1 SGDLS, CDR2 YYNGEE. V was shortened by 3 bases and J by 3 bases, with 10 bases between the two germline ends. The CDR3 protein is CASSASGVYEQYF. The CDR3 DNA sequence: TGTGCCAGCAGCGCCTCGGGAGTCTACGAGCAGTACTTC. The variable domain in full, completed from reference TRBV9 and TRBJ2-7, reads DSGVTQTPKHLITATGQRVTLRCSPRSGDLSVYWYQQSLDQGLQFLIQYYNGEERAKGNILERFSAQQFPDLHSELNLSSLELGDSALYFCASSASGVYEQYFGPGTRLTVT.